The 24 T cell receptor beta chains listed next were all sequenced from one sample in a study of shared clonotypes between healthy human individuals. Selected positively for CCR7 and CD45RO-negative, naive CD8 cells excluded terminally differentiated effector memory CD45RA+ cells. Here immunoSEQ multiplex PCR was the method, and the copy in TCRdb shows in-frame clones only, minus some. The repertoire has approximately 600,000 clones, 85% to 95% of them found once; the top ten carry about 0.11%. The sample taken for sequencing was naive CD8+ T cells sorted from blood. These receptor sequences come from a woman aged 25 to 45 in good health.

The rearrangement links TRBV5-4 to TRBJ2-7, with 7 bases identical to TRBD2. J gave up 0 bases and V 5 bases, and 5 bases lay outside the gene matches. Per germline, CDR1 SGHNT and CDR2 YYREEE (reference sequence). The CDR3 consists of 14 residues. In DNA form, the CDR3 reads TGTGCCAGCAGTCGGGAGCGGGACTCCTACGAGCAGTACTTC. Its translation: CASSRERDSYEQYF.

This clone was recorded once. This chain connects TRBV19 to TRBJ1-1; the D is unclear. The CDR3 extends over 14 amino acids. The V gene's germline CDR1 is LNHDA and CDR2 SQIVND (reference sequence). Between the trimmed V and J ends, which lost 4 bases and 0 bases, there was a span of 9 bases. Written as DNA, the CDR3 is TGTGCCAGTAGTACTTACGGTGTGAACACTGAAGCTTTCTTT. Translating it yields CASSTYGVNTEAFF.

The CDR3 reads CASSQDETGGNQPQHF. As DNA, the CDR3 is TGCGCCAGCAGCCAAGATGAGACAGGGGGCAATCAGCCCCAGCATTTT. J is TRBJ1-5 and V is TRBV4-1; 8 nucleotides agree with TRBD1. Germline CDR1 reads MGHRA; CDR2 reads YSYEKL. V lost 0 bases and J lost 2; bases outside the gene matches: 3. The CDR3 contains 16 residues.

The CDR3 nucleotides read TGTGCCAGCCCCGAGGGGGACAGGATGAACACTGAAGCTTTCTTT. Translated, it gives CASPEGDRMNTEAFF. The chain recombines TRBV6-1 with TRBJ1-1, with 8 bases matching TRBD1. The CDR3 loop spans 15 amino acids. V shed 8 bases, J shed 0 bases, and the junction held 8 bases outside the gene matches. Germline values: CDR1 MNHNS, CDR2 SASEGT.

The chain is built from TRBV27 and TRBJ2-1; 9 nucleotides match TRBD1. Trimming at V came to 4 bases and at J to 7 bases, leaving 5 bases not matched to a gene. CDR3 length: 14 residues. Per germline, CDR1 MNHEY and CDR2 SMNVEV (reference sequence). CDR3: CASSSQGALNEQFF. In nucleotides, the CDR3 is TGTGCCAGCAGTTCACAGGGGGCGTTGAATGAGCAGTTCTTC.

J is TRBJ1-3 and V is TRBV7-6; D is unclear. V was clipped by 1 base and J by 0 bases, with 7 bases between them. There are 15 residues in the CDR3. Germline V CDR1 and CDR2: SGHVS, FNYEAQ. For the CDR3, the DNA is TGTGCCAGCAGCTTAGACGGAACCTCTGGAAACACCATATATTTT. Protein sequence: CASSLDGTSGNTIYF.

The CDR3 sequence is CASRPGTGSYNEQFF. CDR3 nucleotide sequence: TGTGCCAGCAGGCCCGGGACAGGGTCCTACAATGAGCAGTTCTTC. The V gene is TRBV27, the J gene TRBJ2-1, with 9 positions matching TRBD1. The CDR3 loop spans 15 amino acids. CDR1 MNHEY and CDR2 SMNVEV come from the germline V gene (reference sequence). V lost 6 bases, J lost 1 base, and 4 bases stayed unmatched.

This rearrangement joins TRBV11-1 to TRBJ2-7; 10 bases match TRBD2. V was clipped by 3 bases and J by 4 bases; unmatched bases: 3. Germline-derived CDR1 and CDR2 are SGHAT and FQDESV (reference sequence). The CDR3 has 14 residues. The CDR3 is CASSFSGGSYEQYF. The DNA for the CDR3 is TGTGCCAGCAGCTTTAGCGGGGGGTCATACGAGCAGTACTTC.

V is TRBV7-9 and J is TRBJ2-7, with D possibly TRBD2 on 6 matching bases. CDR3 length equals 17 residues. V gave up 3 bases and J gave up 1 base, with 19 bases separating them. CDR1 is SEHNR, CDR2 FQNEAQ, per germline (reference sequence). CDR3 bases: TGTGCCAGCAGCTTTTGGAACCGGGACTCAAGGTCCTACGAGCAGTACTTC. Translation: CASSFWNRDSRSYEQYF.

The chain uses TRBV9 and TRBJ2-4; D perhaps matches TRBD1 (5 bases). Between the trimmed V and J ends, which lost 0 bases and 8 bases, there was a span of 15 bases. This CDR3 is 15 amino acids long. Germline V gene lookup returns CDR1 SGDLS and CDR2 YYNGEE. CDR3 in DNA: TGTGCCAGCAGCGTAGAAGGTGGACAATTTGACATTCAGTACTTC. It encodes CASSVEGGQFDIQYF.

In regard to this clone: A read error may account for a junction end that differs from germline. V is TRBV27 and J is TRBJ2-7; 10 positions match TRBD2. Germline-derived CDR1 and CDR2 are MNHEY and SMNVEV (reference sequence). CDR3 length: 14 residues. Here the CDR3 reads CASSSRTSGGNTEF. CDR3 DNA sequence: TGTGCCAGCAGTTCCAGGACTAGCGGAGGTAATACAGAGTTC.

This chain uses TRBV7-9 with TRBJ2-1, with TRBD2 matching 9 bases. The germline V gene has CDR1 SEHNR and CDR2 FQNEAQ (reference sequence). There are 11 residues in the CDR3. The CDR3 sequence: CAHKRGEEQFF. The CDR3 coding sequence is TGTGCACATAAGCGGGGGGAAGAGCAGTTCTTC.

The chain uses TRBV15 and TRBJ1-5; 8 positions match TRBD1. Trimming took 4 bases from V and 0 from J; bases not matched to a gene: 8. Germline lookup yields CDR1 LNHNV and CDR2 YYDKDF (reference sequence). The length of the CDR3 is 17 residues. Here the CDR3 reads CATSNGQGLYSNQPQHF. For the CDR3, the DNA is TGTGCCACCAGCAATGGACAGGGCCTATATAGCAATCAGCCCCAGCATTTT.

The V gene is TRBV11-2, the J gene TRBJ2-5; possibly TRBD1 for D (6 bases). The DNA end is a closer match to TRBJ2-7, so the J assignment may be wrong. The germline gives CDR1 SGHAT, CDR2 FQNNGV. This CDR3 has 14 residues. CDR3 bases: TGTGCCAGCAGCTTCTGGGGGCCCGGGTACGAGCAGTACTTC. This codes for CASSFWGPGYEQYF.

V usage is TRBV2 and J usage is TRBJ1-5; no firm D call. V was cut by 7 bases and J by 0 bases, with 10 bases left in between. Per the germline V gene, CDR1 is SNHLY and CDR2 is FYNNEI. The CDR3 sequence is 14 residues long. The CDR3 protein is CASKGGNSNQPQHF. The CDR3 bases are TGTGCCAGCAAGGGCGGAAATAGCAATCAGCCCCAGCATTTT. Based on the CDR3 plus reference TRBV2 and TRBJ1-5, the full variable domain is EPEVTQTPSHQVTQMGQEVILRCVPISNHLYFYWYRQILGQKVEFLVSFYNNEISEKSEIFDDQFSVERPDGSNFTLKIRSTKLEDSAMYFCASKGGNSNQPQHFGDGTRLSIL.

The rearrangement joins TRBV7-2 to TRBJ1-2, with TRBD1 matching 8 bases. Germline V gene sequence: CDR1 SGHTA, CDR2 FQGNSA. The CDR3 sequence is 13 residues long. The ends lost 5 bases at V and 3 bases at J; junction bases unmatched: 2. The CDR3 spells CASSVDRDYGYTF. The CDR3 DNA is TGTGCCAGCAGCGTGGACAGGGACTATGGCTACACCTTC.

The sample holds one count of this clone. Other nucleotide sequences in the sample specify the same CDR3. The J gene is TRBJ2-2, the V gene TRBV28; D is unresolved. Germline loops: CDR1 MDHEN, CDR2 SYDVKM. This CDR3 is built from 13 residues. The V end was cut by 6 bases, the J end by 2 bases, with 7 bases between. In DNA form, the CDR3 reads TGTGCCAGCAGGACGGCAAACACCGGGGAGCTGTTTTTT. Amino acid sequence: CASRTANTGELFF.

In DNA form, the CDR3 reads TGTGCCAGCAGTCGAGGGACAGGGAGCCAGCCCCAGCATTTT. Its translation is CASSRGTGSQPQHF. The chain joins TRBV6-5 to TRBJ1-5; 9 positions match TRBD1. Germline V lookup: CDR1 MNHEY, CDR2 SVGAGI. After removal of 5 bases from V and 7 bases from J, the junction contained 6 bases not matched to a gene. The CDR3 totals 14 residues.

V is TRBV4-1 and J is TRBJ1-4, with D perhaps TRBD1 (5 bases). V was pared by 0 bases and J by 2 bases, with 7 bases between. This CDR3 is 15 amino acids long. Germline CDR1 and CDR2: MGHRA and YSYEKL. The CDR3 sequence is CASSQDGATNEKLFF. DNA of the CDR3: TGCGCCAGCAGCCAAGATGGGGCGACTAATGAAAAACTGTTTTTT.

The chain recombines TRBV28 with TRBJ2-2; TRBD2 matches 9 bases. Losses at the gene ends were 7 bases for V and 9 bases for J; bases not matched to a gene: 12. This CDR3 has 15 residues. Germline CDR1 and CDR2: MDHEN and SYDVKM. The CDR3: CASTDWVAGVRELFF. The CDR3 DNA sequence: TGTGCCAGCACTGACTGGGTAGCGGGAGTAAGGGAGCTGTTTTTT.

In DNA form, the CDR3 reads TGTGCCAGTAGTACCGGGACCTGGGGGACCATATATTTT. Protein sequence: CASSTGTWGTIYF. The chain is built from TRBV19 and TRBJ1-3; D perhaps matches TRBD1 (5 bases). With 4 bases removed from V and 10 bases from J, the gap between germline ends came to 14 bases. The CDR3 runs to 13 residues. Germline V lookup: CDR1 LNHDA, CDR2 SQIVND (reference sequence).

The chain recombines TRBV27 with TRBJ2-6, with D perhaps TRBD2 (6 bases). The length of the CDR3 is 17 residues. Germline V lookup: CDR1 MNHEY, CDR2 SMNVEV (reference sequence). V was trimmed by 8 bases and J by 0 bases, leaving 17 bases between them. The CDR3 DNA reads TGTGCCAGCCGTCGCCTCGGGGGTAGCTCTGGGGCCAACGTCCTGACTTTC. It specifies CASRRLGGSSGANVLTF.

The chain is built from TRBV6-5 and TRBJ2-5; perhaps TRBD2 as D (5 bases). Germline loops: CDR1 MNHEY, CDR2 SVGAGI. V lost 0 bases to trimming and J lost 7 bases, with 15 bases between them. The CDR3 totals 15 residues. CDR3: CASSYSGVVGATQYF. As DNA, the CDR3 is TGTGCCAGCAGTTACTCAGGCGTCGTGGGAGCGACCCAGTACTTC.

The chain uses TRBV11-3 and TRBJ1-1; unclear D gene. Germline V gene lookup returns CDR1 SGHNT and CDR2 YENEEA. The CDR3 totals 12 residues. V was cut by 5 bases and J by 7 bases, with 11 bases left in between. The DNA of the CDR3 is TGTGCCAGCAGCCTCAGACGGGGTGAAGCTTTCTTT. Translated, it gives CASSLRRGEAFF.